Presented here are 10 T cell receptor beta chains from one specimen sequenced in a study of control samples from healthy donors and cancer patients (dated by TCRdb to about 2020). The library was made by the immunoSEQ multiplex PCR assay. Held by TCRdb, this immuneACCESS table contains in-frame sequences only and omits some clones. Under half of the omission traces to an unresolved V gene where checked; the cause of the rest is unknown. Counted in this sample were 120,000 or so clones; 87% of them appeared once. Together, the top ten hold approximately 2.9% of the sample. Sequenced input: blood. These receptor sequences come from a man aged 55-75 years in good health.

The genes are TRBV5-1 and TRBJ2-1; 7 nucleotides align to TRBD1. This CDR3 is built from 15 residues. CDR1 SGHRS and CDR2 YFSETQ come from the germline V gene. The V gene end was trimmed by 1 base and the J gene end by 3 bases; junction bases not matched to a gene: 4. The DNA for the CDR3 is TGCGCCAGCAGCTTGACAGGGGAAAGCTACAATGAGCAGTTCTTC. The encoded protein is CASSLTGESYNEQFF.

This clone was seen once. The rearrangement links TRBV27 to TRBJ1-1; D gene ambiguous. Germline-derived CDR1 and CDR2 are MNHEY and SMNVEV (reference sequence). V was trimmed by 7 bases and J by 2 bases, leaving 17 bases between them. The length of the CDR3 is 15 residues. CDR3 DNA: TGTGCCAGCAAGAAACCGGGAGCAAAAAACACTGAAGCTTTCTTT. It specifies CASKKPGAKNTEAFF.

This clone was counted between two and nine times. The chain is built from TRBV5-1 and TRBJ1-5; tentatively, D is TRBD1 (5 bases). The CDR3 runs to 16 residues. The germline V and J ends were trimmed by 0 bases and 2 bases, with 12 bases remaining between them. Per germline, CDR1 SGHRS and CDR2 YFSETQ. CDR3 nucleotide sequence: TGCGCCAGCAGCTTGGACGGGGCTCCCGGCAATCAGCCCCAGCATTTT. Translation: CASSLDGAPGNQPQHF.

This sequence joins TRBV5-4 and TRBJ2-3; D is possibly TRBD2 (6 bases). V shed 4 bases and J shed 6 bases, with 18 bases lying between them. CDR1 and CDR2 from the germline V gene are SGHNT and YYREEE (reference sequence). This CDR3 spans 15 amino acids. CDR3 nucleotides: TGTGCCAGCAGCCCCGGGACTTTAGGGTTCGATACGCAGTATTTT. Translation: CASSPGTLGFDTQYF.

CDR3 DNA: TGCGCCAGCAGTGAGGGCTGGGACAGTTCCTACGAGCAGTACTTC. This translates into CASSEGWDSSYEQYF. The rearrangement uses TRBV10-2 and TRBJ2-7, with 7 bases identical to TRBD1. The CDR3 consists of 15 residues. The V and J ends lost 2 bases and 1 base, in that order; junction bases with no gene match: 5. Germline CDR1 WSHSY, CDR2 SAAADI.

The chain joins TRBV19 to TRBJ2-5; 8 bases map to TRBD1. The CDR3 is 13 residues long. Germline V CDR1 and CDR2: LNHDA, SQIVND (reference sequence). V gave up 7 bases and J gave up 5 bases; unmatched junction bases: 6. CDR3 in amino acids: CASTPTGAETQYF. DNA of the CDR3: TGTGCCAGTACCCCGACAGGGGCGGAGACCCAGTACTTC.

The chain couples TRBV5-1 to TRBJ2-5, with a weak D call TRBD1 (6 bases). The V end was cut by 0 bases, the J end by 1 base, with 16 bases between. The germline V gene encodes CDR1 SGHRS and CDR2 YFSETQ. The CDR3 length is 17 residues. In DNA, the CDR3 is TGCGCCAGCAGCTTGGTGGGTGGGGGCGACGTCCAAGAGACCCAGTACTTC. Protein: CASSLVGGGDVQETQYF.

The V and J genes are TRBV19 and TRBJ1-6; perhaps TRBD1 as D (6 bases). Germline values: CDR1 LNHDA, CDR2 SQIVND (reference sequence). The CDR3 is made up of 17 amino acids. The V end lost 3 bases, the J end lost 10 bases, and 22 bases lay between the germline ends. The CDR3 sequence: CASSIRGGAGEGSPLHF. In nucleotides, the CDR3 is TGTGCCAGTAGTATCCGTGGGGGCGCAGGGGAAGGATCACCCCTCCACTTT. Variable domain in full (rest from reference TRBV19 and TRBJ1-6): DGGITQSPKYLFRKEGQNVTLSCEQNLNHDAMYWYRQDPGQGLRLIYYSQIVNDFQKGDIAEGYSVSREKKESFPLTVTSAQKNPTAFYLCASSIRGGAGEGSPLHFGNGTRLTVT.

The chain employs TRBV2 and TRBJ1-2; D gene ambiguous. Trimming removed 5 bases from V and 3 bases from J, with 7 bases in between. The CDR3 covers 12 residues. The V gene's germline CDR1 is SNHLY and CDR2 FYNNEI. The CDR3 nucleotides read TGTGCCAGCAGTAATTCTTACTATGGCTACACCTTC. Translated: CASSNSYYGYTF.

The chain couples TRBV20-1 to TRBJ1-1; TRBD1 is a possible D gene (5 bases). The germline V gene has CDR1 DFQATT and CDR2 SNEGSKA (reference sequence). The V end lost 4 bases, the J end lost 4 bases, and 7 bases lay between the germline ends. This CDR3 spans 11 amino acids. CDR3 bases: TGCAGTGCTACGGGGGGCACTGAAGCTTTCTTT. Protein product: CSATGGTEAFF.